This passage covers 12 T cell receptor beta chains from one sample sequenced in a study of cytomegalovirus exposure and HLA in healthy donors. The assay was immunoSEQ multiplex PCR, and TCRdb's table has in-frame clones only and misses some. The profile shows 200,000 or so clones, approximately 90% of them singletons. The source material was PBMCs. The receptors derive from a woman aged 18-35 years in good health and CMV-seronegative.

This clone came up once. The rearrangement joins TRBV9 to TRBJ1-1; a weak D match, TRBD1 (5 bases). Between the trimmed V and J ends, which lost 3 bases and 4 bases, there was a span of 13 bases. This CDR3 has 14 residues. CDR1 SGDLS and CDR2 YYNGEE come from the germline V gene. CDR3 nucleotides: TGTGCCAGCAGCGGGGGCGGTGAATCCACTGAAGCTTTCTTT. As protein: CASSGGGESTEAFF.

This rearrangement joins TRBV28 to TRBJ2-3; 11 bases align to TRBD2. The CDR3 consists of 14 residues. J lost 5 bases, V lost 5 bases, and 3 bases had no gene match. CDR1 is MDHEN, CDR2 SYDVKM, per germline. In nucleotides, the CDR3 is TGTGCCAGCAGTCTACTAGCGGGAGAAGATACGCAGTATTTT. The encoded protein is CASSLLAGEDTQYF.

The chain is built from TRBV6-4 and TRBJ1-2; no clear D gene. The germline V gene has CDR1 MRHNA and CDR2 SNTAGT. There are 12 residues in the CDR3. Trimming removed 6 bases at V and 4 bases at J, with 9 bases between. CDR3 nucleotides: TGTGCCAGCAGGGACGGCATCTATGGCTACACCTTC. Protein sequence: CASRDGIYGYTF.

V is TRBV28 and J is TRBJ2-2; 10 bases are a match to TRBD1. Germline V gives CDR1 MDHEN, CDR2 SYDVKM. With V trimmed by 5 bases and J by 5 bases, 8 bases remained unmatched. This CDR3 has 16 residues. The CDR3 loop is CASSPRTGGWTGELFF. The CDR3 DNA is TGTGCCAGCAGTCCACGGACAGGGGGATGGACCGGGGAGCTGTTTTTT. Using reference TRBV28 and TRBJ2-2 for the parts outside the CDR3, the full variable domain is DVKVTQSSRYLVKRTGEKVFLECVQDMDHENMFWYRQDPGLGLRLIYFSYDVKMKEKGDIPEGYSVSREKKERFSLILESASTNQTSMYLCASSPRTGGWTGELFFGEGSRLTVL.

The chain employs TRBV7-9 and TRBJ1-1; maybe TRBD1 (5 bases). The CDR3 length is 14 residues. CDR1 SEHNR and CDR2 FQNEAQ come from the germline V gene (reference sequence). V lost 6 bases and J lost 8, with 19 bases in between. In DNA, the CDR3 is TGTGCCAGCAGACCACCAGGGCTTGACGCGGAAGCTTTCTTT. This codes for CASRPPGLDAEAFF.

V is TRBV6-4 and J is TRBJ2-1; D possibly corresponds to TRBD1 (5 bases). Germline V gives CDR1 MRHNA, CDR2 SNTAGT. The CDR3 covers 13 residues. Between the trimmed V and J ends, which lost 4 bases and 6 bases, there was a span of 10 bases. The DNA for the CDR3 is TGTGCCAGCAGTGGCTTAAGGGGCAATGAGCAGTTCTTC. It translates to CASSGLRGNEQFF.

This chain uses TRBV7-2 with TRBJ2-7; a possible D gene is TRBD2 (5 bases). The CDR3 contains 14 residues. CDR1 and CDR2 (germline): SGHTA, FQGNSA. With 1 base removed from V and 2 bases from J, the gap between germline ends came to 9 bases. The CDR3 here is CASSLEDFTYEQYF. The CDR3 DNA reads as TGTGCCAGCAGCTTAGAGGACTTCACCTACGAGCAGTACTTC.

V is TRBV10-3 and J is TRBJ1-2; 8 nucleotides agree with TRBD1. CDR3 length equals 15 residues. Unmatched junction bases numbered 10, after V lost 3 bases and J lost 7 bases. Per germline, CDR1 ENHRY and CDR2 SYGVKD. CDR3 sequence: CAISDGQGFRTGYTF. The DNA for the CDR3 is TGTGCCATCAGTGATGGACAGGGATTTCGGACTGGCTACACCTTC.

This sequence joins TRBV5-4 and TRBJ2-7, with D possibly TRBD1 on 6 matching bases. V lost 2 bases, J lost 9 bases, and 12 bases lay in between. CDR1 SGHNT and CDR2 YYREEE come from the germline V gene (reference sequence). This CDR3 comprises 12 residues. Here the CDR3 DNA reads TGTGCCAGCAGCTTCACAGGGACCGGGCAGTACTTC. Translation gives CASSFTGTGQYF. Combining the CDR3 with reference TRBV5-4 and TRBJ2-7 gives the whole variable domain ETGVTQSPTHLIKTRGQQVTLRCSSQSGHNTVSWYQQALGQGPQFIFQYYREEENGRGNFPPRFSGLQFPNYSSELNVNALELDDSALYLCASSFTGTGQYFGPGTRLTVT.

This CDR3 is CRKDREETQYF. CDR3 sequence (DNA): TGCAGAAAAGACAGGGAAGAGACCCAGTACTTC. This chain links TRBV20-1 with TRBJ2-5, with 7 positions matching TRBD1. CDR3 length: 11 residues. Looked up from germline, CDR1 is DFQATT and CDR2 is SNEGSKA (reference sequence).

This clone came up once. At one of its ends the junction is not consistent with the germline gene, which may arise from a read error. For the CDR3, the DNA is TGCGCCAGCAGTGAGTCAAGCAGGTCTCACTTC. Protein product: CASSESSRSHF. The genes are TRBV10-2 and TRBJ2-7; D not certain. The germline V gene encodes CDR1 WSHSY and CDR2 SAAADI. This CDR3 has 11 residues.

The chain uses TRBV19 and TRBJ1-1; 7 bases align to TRBD1. Germline CDR1 is LNHDA and CDR2 is SQIVND (reference sequence). Trimming removed 5 bases from V and 5 bases from J; junction bases left unmatched: 14. This CDR3 contains 16 residues. The CDR3 DNA follows: TGTGCCAGTAGTGAGAGGGCGGGCAGGGGGGTAACTGAAGCTTTCTTT. It is translated as CASSERAGRGVTEAFF. Using reference TRBV19 and TRBJ1-1 for the parts outside the CDR3, the full variable domain is DGGITQSPKYLFRKEGQNVTLSCEQNLNHDAMYWYRQDPGQGLRLIYYSQIVNDFQKGDIAEGYSVSREKKESFPLTVTSAQKNPTAFYLCASSERAGRGVTEAFFGQGTRLTVV.